The 17 T cell receptor beta chains below all came from one sample that was sequenced in a study of blood T cells in healthy people across ages. Combining a sample-barcoded 5' primer with a J-beta primer mix, a second PCR ran for roughly 7 to 12 cycles. TCRdb analysed the 5' RACE reads with MiXCR anew, one entry per CDR3 protein. Of some 1.5 million distinct CDR3 sequences listed, roughly 27% are singletons. Sequences were obtained from blood. The origin of the receptors is a woman in her twenties or thirties in good health.

As for this clonotype: The junction shows a germline mismatch at one end, possibly a read error. The rearrangement links TRBV13 to TRBJ2-7, with TRBD1 as a possible D gene (6 bases). This CDR3 region has 12 residues. The germline V gene encodes CDR1 PRHDT and CDR2 FYEKMQ (reference sequence). In DNA, the CDR3 is TGTGCCAGCAGCTTTGTCCAGGGGAAGACAAACTTC. This translates into CASSFVQGKTNF.

V usage is TRBV3-1 and J usage is TRBJ2-3, with TRBD2 matching 7 bases. CDR3 length equals 14 residues. Germline CDR1 LGHDT, CDR2 YNNKEL (reference sequence). The ends lost 5 bases at V and 2 bases at J; junction bases unmatched: 4. Here the CDR3 DNA reads TGTGCCAGCAGCTGGGACTATAACACAGATACGCAGTATTTT. The encoded protein is CASSWDYNTDTQYF.

V is TRBV27 and J is TRBJ2-7; no definite D call. Trimming removed 2 bases at V and 2 bases at J, with 7 bases between. The CDR3 runs 13 residues. Germline CDR1 and CDR2: MNHEY and SMNVEV (reference sequence). The DNA for the CDR3 is TGTGCCAGCAGTTTACGGATCCCCTACGAGCAGTACTTC. Translated: CASSLRIPYEQYF.

This clonotype was seen more than once but under ten times. This chain links TRBV25-1 with TRBJ2-5; D is possibly TRBD1 (6 bases). V dropped 3 bases and J dropped 1 base, with 9 bases sitting between them. This CDR3 contains 14 residues. Germline V lookup: CDR1 MGHDK, CDR2 SYGVNS. The CDR3: CASSDRGVQETQYF. The CDR3, as DNA: TGTGCCAGCAGTGACAGGGGAGTCCAAGAGACCCAGTACTTC.

This clonotype was counted between two and nine times. The CDR3 DNA reads as TGTGCCAGCAGAAAACTAGCGGGAGATGAGCAGTTCTTC. Protein product: CASRKLAGDEQFF. V is TRBV27 and J is TRBJ2-1, with TRBD2 matching 11 bases. The CDR3 totals 13 residues. The germline V gene encodes CDR1 MNHEY and CDR2 SMNVEV (reference sequence). Trimming removed 6 bases from V and 8 bases from J; junction bases left unmatched: 3.

The chain recombines TRBV7-9 with TRBJ1-2; D may be TRBD1 (5 bases). V was shortened by 4 bases and J by 3 bases, with 12 bases between the two germline ends. Germline CDR1 and CDR2: SEHNR and FQNEAQ (reference sequence). This CDR3 has 14 amino acids. CDR3 region: CASSWGEGYYGYTF. CDR3 nucleotides: TGTGCCAGCAGCTGGGGTGAGGGGTACTATGGCTACACCTTC.

The chain employs TRBV7-3 and TRBJ2-4, with D tentatively TRBD1 (5 bases). With the DNA end fitting TRBJ2-5 better, the J assignment may be wrong. CDR1 SGHTA and CDR2 FQGTGA come from the germline V gene. The CDR3 extends over 12 amino acids. The CDR3 region is CASNSPGETQYF. The CDR3 nucleotides are TGTGCCAGCAACTCCCCAGGGGAGACCCAGTACTTC.

The CDR3 coding sequence is TGCAGCGTTGAAACGGGTACTAGGTCCTACGAGCAGTACTTC. Its translation: CSVETGTRSYEQYF. This chain connects TRBV29-1 to TRBJ2-7; possibly TRBD2 for D (5 bases). Trimming cost V 2 bases and J 1 base, with 12 bases left between them. The CDR3 has 14 residues. Germline V gene sequence: CDR1 SQVTM, CDR2 ANQGSEA.

The rearrangement uses TRBV6-5 and TRBJ1-2; D remains unclear. The CDR3 has 13 amino acids. Germline CDR1 is MNHEY and CDR2 is SVGAGI. V was pared by 2 bases and J by 5 bases, with 9 bases between. The CDR3 DNA reads TGTGCCAGCAGTTACATGGCAGCTTATGGCTACACCTTC. It encodes CASSYMAAYGYTF.

The V call is TRBV29-1, the J call TRBJ1-2, with a weak D call TRBD1 (5 bases). CDR3 length equals 12 residues. Trimming stripped 8 bases from V and 4 bases from J, with 14 bases between. Per the germline V gene, CDR1 is SQVTM and CDR2 is ANQGSEA. The CDR3: CSFSRGVYGYTF. The CDR3 DNA is TGCAGCTTTTCCCGAGGGGTCTATGGCTACACCTTC.

This clonotype was counted between two and nine times. One junction end does not reproduce the germline sequence, and a read error may be involved. The rearrangement joins TRBV6-1 to TRBJ2-2; D perhaps matches TRBD2 (5 bases). The CDR3 runs 13 residues. CDR1 is MNHNS, CDR2 SASEGT, per germline. CDR3 amino acids: CASSADGVGELFF. The CDR3 nucleotides read TGTGCCAGTAGTGCGGACGGGGTCGGGGAGCTGTTTTTT.

The chain carries TRBV27 and TRBJ1-2; 7 bases match TRBD1. The CDR3 has 14 amino acids. V shed 7 bases and J 4 bases; nucleotides not matched to a gene: 9. The germline V gene has CDR1 MNHEY and CDR2 SMNVEV (reference sequence). Here the CDR3 reads CASTTPGQTYGYTF. Written as DNA, the CDR3 is TGTGCCAGCACTACTCCGGGACAGACCTATGGCTACACCTTC.

The V call is TRBV18, the J call TRBJ2-1; possibly TRBD1 for D (5 bases). The V gene's germline CDR1 is KGHSH and CDR2 LQKENI. CDR3 length equals 13 residues. The V and J ends lost 2 bases and 7 bases respectively, with 9 bases between them. The CDR3 region is CASSPYKGNEQFF. For the CDR3, the DNA is TGTGCCAGCTCACCATATAAGGGGAATGAGCAGTTCTTC.

This clonotype occurred a few times. The J gene is TRBJ2-1, the V gene TRBV7-3, with 9 bases aligning to TRBD1. From germline, CDR1 is SGHTA and CDR2 FQGTGA. V shed 5 bases and J 4 bases; nucleotides not matched to a gene: 12. This CDR3 spans 17 amino acids. CDR3 sequence: CASSPKTRGQGYNEQFF. Here the CDR3 DNA reads TGTGCCAGCAGCCCAAAGACTAGGGGACAGGGTTACAATGAGCAGTTCTTC.

As regards this clonotype: A read error may account for a junction end that differs from germline. The CDR3 sequence: CACSPPQGNEQYF. DNA of the CDR3: TGTGCCTGCAGCCCACCTCAGGGAAATGAGCAGTACTTC. The chain has TRBV9 and TRBJ2-7; TRBD1 might be the D (5 bases). This CDR3 comprises 13 residues. Germline V lookup: CDR1 SGDLS, CDR2 YYNGEE.

There are a few counts of this clonotype. This rearrangement joins TRBV28 to TRBJ2-7, with 8 nucleotides matching TRBD1. Germline CDR1 MDHEN, CDR2 SYDVKM. The CDR3 spans 14 residues. V was pared by 8 bases and J by 2 bases, with 8 bases of the junction left unmatched. The CDR3 DNA reads TGTGCCAGCGGAACCGGGACAGGCGCCTACGAGCAGTACTTC. It encodes CASGTGTGAYEQYF.

This clonotype was detected ten times or more. The chain links TRBV5-1 to TRBJ2-3; 10 nucleotides agree with TRBD2. CDR1 and CDR2 from the germline V gene are SGHRS and YFSETQ. The length of the CDR3 is 15 residues. Trimming at V came to 1 base and at J to 5 bases, leaving 4 bases not matched to a gene. Written as DNA, the CDR3 is TGCGCCAGCAGCTTGTCTCTAGCGGGAGTAGATACGCAGTATTTT. Protein: CASSLSLAGVDTQYF.